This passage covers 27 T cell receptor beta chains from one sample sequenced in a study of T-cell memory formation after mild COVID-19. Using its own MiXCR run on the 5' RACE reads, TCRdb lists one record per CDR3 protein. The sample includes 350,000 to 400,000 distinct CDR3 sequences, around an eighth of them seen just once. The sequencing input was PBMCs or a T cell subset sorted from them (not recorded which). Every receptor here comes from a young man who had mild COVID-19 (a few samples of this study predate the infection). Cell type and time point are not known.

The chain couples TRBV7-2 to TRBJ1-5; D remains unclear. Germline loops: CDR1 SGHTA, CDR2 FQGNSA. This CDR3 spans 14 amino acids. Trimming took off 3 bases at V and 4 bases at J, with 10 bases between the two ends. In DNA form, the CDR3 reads TGTGCCAGCAGCTTCTCAGTCGGGAATCAGCCCCAGCATTTT. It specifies CASSFSVGNQPQHF.

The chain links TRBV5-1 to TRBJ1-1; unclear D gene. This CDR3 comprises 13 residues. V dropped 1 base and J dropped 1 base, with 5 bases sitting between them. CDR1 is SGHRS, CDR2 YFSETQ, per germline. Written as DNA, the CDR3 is TGCGCCAGCAGCTTGCTAGCGAACACTGAAGCTTTCTTT. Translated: CASSLLANTEAFF.

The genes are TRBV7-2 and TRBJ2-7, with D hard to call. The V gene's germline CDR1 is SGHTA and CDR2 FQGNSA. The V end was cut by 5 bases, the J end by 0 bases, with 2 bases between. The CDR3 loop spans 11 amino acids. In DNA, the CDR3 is TGTGCCAGCAGCGACTCCTACGAGCAGTACTTC. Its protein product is CASSDSYEQYF.

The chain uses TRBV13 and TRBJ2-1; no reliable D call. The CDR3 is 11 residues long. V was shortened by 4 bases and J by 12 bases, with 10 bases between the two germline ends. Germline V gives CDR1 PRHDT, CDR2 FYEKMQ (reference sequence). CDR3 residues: CASSSGPGQFF. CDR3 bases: TGTGCCAGCAGCTCCGGACCCGGGCAGTTCTTC.

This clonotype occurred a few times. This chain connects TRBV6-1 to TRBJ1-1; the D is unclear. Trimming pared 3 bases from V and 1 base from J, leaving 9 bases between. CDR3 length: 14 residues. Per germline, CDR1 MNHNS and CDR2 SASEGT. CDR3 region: CASSEPRRNTEAFF. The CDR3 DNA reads TGTGCCAGCAGTGAGCCTCGGAGGAACACTGAAGCTTTCTTT.

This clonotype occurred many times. The CDR3 coding sequence is TGTGCCAGCAGCCAAGATGCAGGGAAAGAGACCCAGTACTTC. Translating it yields CASSQDAGKETQYF. The J gene is TRBJ2-5, the V gene TRBV3-1, with D maybe TRBD1 (5 bases). Germline CDR1 and CDR2: LGHDT and YNNKEL (reference sequence). Trimming left V 0 bases short and J 3 bases short, with 8 bases between. The CDR3 length is 14 residues.

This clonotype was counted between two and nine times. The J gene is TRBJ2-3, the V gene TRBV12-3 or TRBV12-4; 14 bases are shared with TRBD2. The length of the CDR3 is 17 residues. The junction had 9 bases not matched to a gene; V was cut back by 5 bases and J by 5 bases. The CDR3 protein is CASSPPTSGGAGDTQYF. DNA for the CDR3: TGTGCCAGCAGTCCCCCGACTAGCGGGGGGGCTGGAGATACGCAGTATTTT.

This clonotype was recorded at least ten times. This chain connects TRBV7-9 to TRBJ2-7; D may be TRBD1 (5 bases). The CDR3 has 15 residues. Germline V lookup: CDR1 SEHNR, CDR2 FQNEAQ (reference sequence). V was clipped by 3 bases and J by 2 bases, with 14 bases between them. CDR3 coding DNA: TGTGCCAGCAGCTTCGATGACAGTTCGGCCTACGAGCAGTACTTC. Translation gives CASSFDDSSAYEQYF.

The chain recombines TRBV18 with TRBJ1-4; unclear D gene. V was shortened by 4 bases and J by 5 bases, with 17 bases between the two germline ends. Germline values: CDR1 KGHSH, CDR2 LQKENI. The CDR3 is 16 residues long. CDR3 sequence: CASSLDVAGRNEKLFF. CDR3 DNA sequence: TGTGCCAGCTCACTTGACGTTGCGGGCAGGAATGAAAAACTGTTTTTT.

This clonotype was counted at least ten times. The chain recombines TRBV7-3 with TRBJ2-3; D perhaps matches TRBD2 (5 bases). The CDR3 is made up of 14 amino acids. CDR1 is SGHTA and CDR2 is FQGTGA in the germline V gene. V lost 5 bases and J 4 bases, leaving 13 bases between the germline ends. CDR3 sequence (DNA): TGTGCCAGCAGCCCCTTATCTAGCTCAGATACGCAGTATTTT. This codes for CASSPLSSSDTQYF.

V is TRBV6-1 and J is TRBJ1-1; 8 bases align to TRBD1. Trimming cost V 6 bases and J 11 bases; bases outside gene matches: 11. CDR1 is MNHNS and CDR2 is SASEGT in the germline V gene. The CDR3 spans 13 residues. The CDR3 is CASSWTGLTGAFF. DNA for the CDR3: TGTGCCAGCAGCTGGACAGGGCTCACTGGGGCTTTCTTT.

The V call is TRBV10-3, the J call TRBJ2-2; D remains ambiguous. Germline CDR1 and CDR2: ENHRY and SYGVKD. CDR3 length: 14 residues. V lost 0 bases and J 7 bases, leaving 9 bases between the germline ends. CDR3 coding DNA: TGTGCCATCAGTGAGTCGGCGACCTTCGGGGAGCTGTTTTTT. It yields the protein CAISESATFGELFF.

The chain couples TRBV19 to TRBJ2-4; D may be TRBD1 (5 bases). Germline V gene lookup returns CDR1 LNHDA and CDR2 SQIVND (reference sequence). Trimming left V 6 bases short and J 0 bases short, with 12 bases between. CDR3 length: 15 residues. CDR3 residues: CASSLFTGAKNIQYF. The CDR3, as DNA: TGTGCCAGTAGCCTTTTTACAGGAGCCAAAAACATTCAGTACTTC. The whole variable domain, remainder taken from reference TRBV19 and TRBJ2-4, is DGGITQSPKYLFRKEGQNVTLSCEQNLNHDAMYWYRQDPGQGLRLIYYSQIVNDFQKGDIAEGYSVSREKKESFPLTVTSAQKNPTAFYLCASSLFTGAKNIQYFGAGTRLSVL.

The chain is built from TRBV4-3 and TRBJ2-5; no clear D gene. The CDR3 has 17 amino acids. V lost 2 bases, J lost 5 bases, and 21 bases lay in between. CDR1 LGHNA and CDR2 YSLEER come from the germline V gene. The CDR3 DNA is TGCGCCAGCAGCCAAAGCCCCCTGGCCATAAGTAGGGAGACCCAGTACTTC. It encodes CASSQSPLAISRETQYF.

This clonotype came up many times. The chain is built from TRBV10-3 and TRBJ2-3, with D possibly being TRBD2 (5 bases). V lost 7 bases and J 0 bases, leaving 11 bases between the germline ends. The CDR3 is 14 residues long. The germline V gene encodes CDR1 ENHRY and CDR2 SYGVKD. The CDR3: CAITSGSSTDTQYF. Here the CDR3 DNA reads TGTGCCATCACCAGCGGATCTAGCACAGATACGCAGTATTTT.

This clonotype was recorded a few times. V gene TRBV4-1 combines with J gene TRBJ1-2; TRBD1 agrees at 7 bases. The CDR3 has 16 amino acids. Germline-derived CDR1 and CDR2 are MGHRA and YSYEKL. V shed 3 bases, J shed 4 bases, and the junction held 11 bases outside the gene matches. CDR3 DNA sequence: TGCGCCAGCAGCCAGGGTTCCGGGACAGAGAGCTATGGCTACACCTTC. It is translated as CASSQGSGTESYGYTF.

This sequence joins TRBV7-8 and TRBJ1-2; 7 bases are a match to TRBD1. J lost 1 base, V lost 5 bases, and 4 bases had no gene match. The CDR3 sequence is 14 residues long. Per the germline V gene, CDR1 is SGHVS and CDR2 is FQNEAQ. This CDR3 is CASSQGGFNYGYTF. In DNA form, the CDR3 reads TGTGCCAGCAGCCAGGGGGGATTTAACTATGGCTACACCTTC. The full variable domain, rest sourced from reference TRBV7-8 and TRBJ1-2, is GAGVSQSPRYKVAKRGQDVALRCDPISGHVSLFWYQQALGQGPEFLTYFQNEAQLDKSGLPSDRFFAERPEGSVSTLKIQRTQQEDSAVYLCASSQGGFNYGYTFGSGTRLTVV.

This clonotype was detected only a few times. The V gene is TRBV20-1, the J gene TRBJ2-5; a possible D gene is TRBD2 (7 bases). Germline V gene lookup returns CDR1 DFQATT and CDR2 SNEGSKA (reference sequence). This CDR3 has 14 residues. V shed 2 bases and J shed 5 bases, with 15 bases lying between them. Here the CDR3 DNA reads TGCAGTGCTAGAATCGGGGGGCTTTGGGAGACCCAGTACTTC. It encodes CSARIGGLWETQYF.

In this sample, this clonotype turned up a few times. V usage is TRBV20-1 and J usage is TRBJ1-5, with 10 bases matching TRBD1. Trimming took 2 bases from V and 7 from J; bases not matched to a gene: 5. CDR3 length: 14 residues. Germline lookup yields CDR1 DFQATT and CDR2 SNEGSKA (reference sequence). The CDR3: CSARQTGGLQPQHF. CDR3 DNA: TGCAGTGCTAGACAGACAGGGGGCTTACAGCCCCAGCATTTT.

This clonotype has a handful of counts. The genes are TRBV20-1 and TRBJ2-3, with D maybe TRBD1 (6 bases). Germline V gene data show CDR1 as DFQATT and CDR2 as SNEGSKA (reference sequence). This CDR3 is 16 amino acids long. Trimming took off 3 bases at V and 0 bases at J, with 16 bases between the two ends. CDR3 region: CSARPPDRSSTDTQYF. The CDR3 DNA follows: TGCAGTGCTAGGCCTCCGGACAGATCTAGCACAGATACGCAGTATTTT.

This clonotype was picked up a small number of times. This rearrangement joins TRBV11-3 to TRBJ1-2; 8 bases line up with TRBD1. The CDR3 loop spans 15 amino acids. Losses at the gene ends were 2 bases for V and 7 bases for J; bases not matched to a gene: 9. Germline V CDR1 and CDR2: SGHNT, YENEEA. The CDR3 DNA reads TGTGCCAGCAGCTTAAGCCCCCCTACAGGGGGTGGCTACACCTTC. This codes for CASSLSPPTGGGYTF.

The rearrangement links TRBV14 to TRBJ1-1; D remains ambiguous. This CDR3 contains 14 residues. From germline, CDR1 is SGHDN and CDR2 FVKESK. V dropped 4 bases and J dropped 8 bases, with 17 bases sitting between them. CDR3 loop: CASSLPLVSREAFF. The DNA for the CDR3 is TGTGCCAGCAGCCTTCCACTTGTTTCGAGGGAAGCTTTCTTT.

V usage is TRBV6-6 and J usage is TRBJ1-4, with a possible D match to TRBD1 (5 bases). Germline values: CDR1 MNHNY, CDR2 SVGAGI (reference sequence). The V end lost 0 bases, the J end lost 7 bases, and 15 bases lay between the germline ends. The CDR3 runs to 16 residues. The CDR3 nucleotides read TGTGCCAGCAGTTACTCGAGAGGGGTCGGGGGTGAAAAACTGTTTTTT. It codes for CASSYSRGVGGEKLFF.

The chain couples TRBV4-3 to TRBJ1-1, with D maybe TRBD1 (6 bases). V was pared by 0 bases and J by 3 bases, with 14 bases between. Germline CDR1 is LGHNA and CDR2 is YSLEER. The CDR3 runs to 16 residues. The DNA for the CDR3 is TGCGCCAGCAGCCAAGACAGCGAGGGGGTGGACACTGAAGCTTTCTTT. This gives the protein CASSQDSEGVDTEAFF.

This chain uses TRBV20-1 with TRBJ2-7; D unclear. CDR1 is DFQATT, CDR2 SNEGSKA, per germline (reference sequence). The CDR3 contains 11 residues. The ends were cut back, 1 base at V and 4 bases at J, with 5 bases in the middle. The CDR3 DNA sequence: TGCAGTGCTAGAGCCGCTTACGAGCAGTACGTC. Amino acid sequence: CSARAAYEQYV.

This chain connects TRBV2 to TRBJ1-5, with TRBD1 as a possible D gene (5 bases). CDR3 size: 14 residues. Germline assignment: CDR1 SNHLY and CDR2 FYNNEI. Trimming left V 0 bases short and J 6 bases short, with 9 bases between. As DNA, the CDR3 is TGTGCCAGCAGTGAAGCTTCAGGGCGTCAGCCCCAGCATTTT. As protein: CASSEASGRQPQHF.

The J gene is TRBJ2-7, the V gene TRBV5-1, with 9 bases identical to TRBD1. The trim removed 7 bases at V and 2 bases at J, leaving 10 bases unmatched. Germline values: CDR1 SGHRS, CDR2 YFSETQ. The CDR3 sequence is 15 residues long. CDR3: CASGHPGQGTYEQYF. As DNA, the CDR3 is TGCGCCAGCGGACACCCGGGACAGGGAACCTACGAGCAGTACTTC.